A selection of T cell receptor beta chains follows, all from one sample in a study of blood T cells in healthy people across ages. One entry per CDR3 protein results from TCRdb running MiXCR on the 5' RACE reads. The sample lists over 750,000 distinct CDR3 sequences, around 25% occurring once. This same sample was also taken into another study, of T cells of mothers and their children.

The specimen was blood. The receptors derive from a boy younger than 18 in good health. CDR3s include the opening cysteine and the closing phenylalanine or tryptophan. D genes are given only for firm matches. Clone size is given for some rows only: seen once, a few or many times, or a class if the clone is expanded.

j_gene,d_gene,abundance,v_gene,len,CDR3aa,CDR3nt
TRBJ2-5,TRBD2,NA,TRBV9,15,CASGGTSGAQETRYF,TGTGCCAGCGGCGGGACTAGCGGGGCCCAAGAGACCCGGTACTTC
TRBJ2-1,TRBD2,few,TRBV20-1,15,CSARGLALRNNEQFF,TGCAGTGCTAGAGGACTAGCTCTGAGAAACAATGAGCAGTTCTTC
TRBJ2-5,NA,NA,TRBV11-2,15,CASSLSLGLRETQYF,TGTGCCAGCAGCTTAAGTTTAGGGTTGCGGGAGACCCAGTACTTC
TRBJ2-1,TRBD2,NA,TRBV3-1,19,CASSQTGGLAGTSYNEQFF,TGTGCCAGCAGCCAGACAGGGGGACTAGCGGGAACCTCCTACAATGAGCAGTTCTTC
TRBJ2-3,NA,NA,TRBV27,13,CASGLASTDTQYF,TGTGCCAGCGGGTTGGCGAGCACAGATACGCAGTATTTT
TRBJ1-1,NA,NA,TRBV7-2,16,CASSPGLRTENTEAFF,TGTGCCAGCAGCCCAGGACTTAGGACGGAGAACACTGAAGCTTTCTTT
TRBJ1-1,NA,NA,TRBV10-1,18,CASSDRRLAAGMNTEAFF,TGCGCCAGCAGTGACCGACGTCTGGCAGCGGGGATGAACACTGAAGCTTTCTTT
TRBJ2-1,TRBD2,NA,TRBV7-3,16,CASSVGLAEGENEQFF,TGTGCCAGCAGCGTCGGACTAGCGGAGGGGGAAAATGAGCAGTTCTTC
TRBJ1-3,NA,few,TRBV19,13,CASLWTEGNTIYF,TGTGCCAGTTTGTGGACGGAAGGAAACACCATATATTTT
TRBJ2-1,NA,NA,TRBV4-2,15,CASSQETRGVDEQFF,TGTGCCAGCAGCCAAGAGACTAGAGGGGTTGATGAGCAGTTCTTC
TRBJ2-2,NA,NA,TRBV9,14,CASSVVAATGELFF,TGTGCCAGCAGTGTGGTTGCAGCCACCGGGGAGCTGTTTTTT
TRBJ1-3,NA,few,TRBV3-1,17,CASTRVIAQMNGNTIYF,TGTGCCAGTACCCGGGTCATTGCACAGATGAACGGAAACACCATATATTTT
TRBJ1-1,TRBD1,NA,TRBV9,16,CASSVRDSQLNTEAFF,TGTGCCAGCAGCGTACGGGACAGCCAGCTGAACACTGAAGCTTTCTTT
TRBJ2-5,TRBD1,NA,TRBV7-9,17,CASSFVYSDRDQETQYF,TGTGCCAGCAGCTTCGTCTACTCAGACAGGGACCAAGAGACCCAGTACTTC
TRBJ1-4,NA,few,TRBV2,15,CASSENFATNEKLFF,TGTGCCAGCAGTGAGAACTTTGCAACTAATGAAAAACTGTTTTTT
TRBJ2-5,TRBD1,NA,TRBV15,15,CATSTRQGFQETQYF,TGTGCCACCAGCACTAGACAGGGTTTTCAAGAGACCCAGTACTTC
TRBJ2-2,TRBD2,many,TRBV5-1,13,CASSLTSAGELFF,TGTGCCAGCAGTCTAACTAGCGCCGGGGAGCTGTTTTTT
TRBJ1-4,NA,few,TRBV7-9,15,CASSLPLINNEKLFF,TGTGCCAGCAGCCTACCGTTGATCAATAATGAAAAACTGTTTTTT
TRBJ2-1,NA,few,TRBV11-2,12,CASSSIQNEQFF,TGTGCCAGCAGTAGTATTCAGAATGAGCAGTTCTTC
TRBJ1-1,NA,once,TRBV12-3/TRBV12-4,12,CASSPGEAEAFF,TGTGCCAGCAGTCCAGGAGAGGCTGAAGCTTTCTTT
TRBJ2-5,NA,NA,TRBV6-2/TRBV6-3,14,CASTSGGPQETQYF,TGTGCCAGCACCTCGGGCGGGCCACAAGAGACCCAGTACTTC
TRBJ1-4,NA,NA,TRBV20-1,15,CSARWGRGANEKLFF,TGCAGTGCTAGATGGGGGAGGGGAGCTAATGAAAAACTGTTTTTT
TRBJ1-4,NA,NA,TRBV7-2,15,CASSLSASRAEKLFF,TGTGCCAGCAGCTTGTCTGCCTCCAGGGCGGAAAAACTGTTTTTT
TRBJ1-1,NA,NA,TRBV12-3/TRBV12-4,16,CASSYGVGVKNTEAFF,TGTGCCAGCAGTTACGGCGTGGGGGTCAAGAACACTGAAGCTTTCTTT
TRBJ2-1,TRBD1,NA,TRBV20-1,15,CSAGGTGGRNNEQFF,TGCAGTGCTGGTGGGACAGGGGGACGGAACAATGAGCAGTTCTTC
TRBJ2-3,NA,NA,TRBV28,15,CASSKRTSLGDTQYF,TGTGCCAGCAGTAAAAGGACTTCGTTGGGAGATACGCAGTATTTT
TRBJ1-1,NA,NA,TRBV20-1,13,CSAPRGMNTEAFF,TGCAGTGCCCCCAGGGGCATGAACACTGAAGCTTTCTTT
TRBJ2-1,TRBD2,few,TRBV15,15,CATSTGLAAYNEQFF,TGTGCCACCAGCACGGGACTAGCGGCTTACAATGAGCAGTTCTTC
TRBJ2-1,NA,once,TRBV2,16,CASSHLPQGSYNEQFF,TGTGCCAGCAGTCATTTACCACAGGGCTCCTACAATGAGCAGTTCTTC
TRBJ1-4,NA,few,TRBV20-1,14,CSARGGGGNEKLFF,TGCAGTGCTAGAGGAGGGGGGGGAAATGAAAAACTGTTTTTT
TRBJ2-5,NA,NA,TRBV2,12,CASSAYLETQYF,TGTGCCAGCAGCGCCTATTTGGAGACCCAGTACTTC
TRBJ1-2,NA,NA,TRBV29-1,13,CSVVGREDYGYTF,TGCAGCGTTGTAGGGCGGGAGGACTATGGCTACACCTTC
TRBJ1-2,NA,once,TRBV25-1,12,CASSSILGGYTF,TGTGCCAGCAGTAGTATTCTGGGTGGCTACACCTTC
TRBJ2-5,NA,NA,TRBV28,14,CASSSPGRAETQYF,TGTGCCAGCAGTTCCCCGGGCAGGGCAGAGACCCAGTACTTC
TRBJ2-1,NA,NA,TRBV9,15,CASSVPSSPNNEQFF,TGTGCCAGCAGCGTACCTTCTAGTCCCAACAATGAGCAGTTCTTC
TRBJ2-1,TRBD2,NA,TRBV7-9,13,CAIRGGIVNEQFF,TGTGCCATACGGGGGGGCATTGTAAATGAGCAGTTCTTC
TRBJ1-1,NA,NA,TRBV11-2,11,CASTRRGAVFF,TGTGCCAGCACCAGACGGGGGGCAGTTTTCTTT
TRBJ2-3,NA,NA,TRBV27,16,CASSFGQPRFTDTQYF,TGTGCCAGCAGTTTCGGACAGCCTCGCTTCACAGATACGCAGTATTTT
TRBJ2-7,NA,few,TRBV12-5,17,CASGLDPRDPQTYEQYF,TGTGCTAGTGGTTTGGACCCCAGGGATCCGCAAACCTACGAGCAGTACTTC
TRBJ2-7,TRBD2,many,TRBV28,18,CASSLSVLAGAPTYEQYF,TGTGCCAGCAGTTTATCGGTCCTAGCGGGAGCGCCGACCTACGAGCAGTACTTC
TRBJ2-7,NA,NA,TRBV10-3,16,CAISASLGTASYEQYF,TGTGCCATCAGTGCAAGCCTGGGGACGGCATCCTACGAGCAGTACTTC